This T cell receptor beta chain was profiled in a study of cytomegalovirus exposure and HLA in healthy donors. Study-level background: The approximately 690 first-cohort repertoires and the approximately 110 validation repertoires shared the same platform, a later analysis reported.

General study findings and limits: Specificity for CMV antigens was confirmed in vitro for a few of the CMV-associated chains. Among TCR beta chains, those listed as cytomegalovirus-associated numbered about 150. Many donors shared some public TCRs, even though most TCR sequences were rare.

Of note for this clone: Antigen: not known.

Some clones are missing from TCRdb's copy, which holds only in-frame ones; the method was immunoSEQ multiplex PCR. The sample consists of around 250,000 clones, almost 90% of them appearing once. The CDR3 totals 15 residues. V lost 1 base, J lost 3 bases, and 13 bases lay in between. Per germline, CDR1 MGHRA and CDR2 YSYEKL. The sequencing input was PBMCs. The chain is built from TRBV4-1 and TRBJ2-7; D remains ambiguous. The TCR was taken from a woman aged 18 to 35 in good health and CMV-seronegative. CDR3 nucleotides: TGCGCCAGCAGCCAAGGTCCCGACGGGTTCTACGAGCAGTACTTC. Translation gives CASSQGPDGFYEQYF.